This T cell receptor (beta chain) was captured by sequencing in a study of CD8 T cells in Susac syndrome. In regard to this clonotype: Its target is unknown.

V lost 2 bases and J 4 bases, leaving 14 bases between the germline ends. The CDR3 consists of 15 residues. Germline CDR1 SGHTA, CDR2 FQGNSA. After extraction with the RNeasy kit, roughly 0.5 to 1 ug of the RNA was reverse transcribed using random hexamers. The amplification used immunoSEQ multiplex PCR on TCR beta CDR3; it spanned 54 Vbeta and 13 Jbeta. One entry per CDR3 protein results from TCRdb running MiXCR on the immunoSEQ multiplex PCR reads. The sample lists nearly 200,000 distinct CDR3 sequences, 90% to 95% seen once, with 0.093% in the top ten. From blood CD8+ and CD4+ T cells, the TCR beta chain was sequenced. Negative isolation yielded CD4+ and CD8+ T cells, and FACS enriched TEMRA cells. Study-wide points: Individuals included in the TCR sequencing and HLA analysis were acknowledged by the study to be relatively few in number.

The TCR was taken from a human donor with multiple sclerosis. Sequences were obtained from CD4+ T cells from PBMCs. This chain links TRBV7-2 with TRBJ2-5; perhaps D is TRBD1 or TRBD2 (5 bases each). Here the CDR3 DNA reads TGTGCCAGCAGCTTAAACGGGGCGCAGGCAGAGACCCAGTACTTC. The encoded protein is CASSLNGAQAETQYF.